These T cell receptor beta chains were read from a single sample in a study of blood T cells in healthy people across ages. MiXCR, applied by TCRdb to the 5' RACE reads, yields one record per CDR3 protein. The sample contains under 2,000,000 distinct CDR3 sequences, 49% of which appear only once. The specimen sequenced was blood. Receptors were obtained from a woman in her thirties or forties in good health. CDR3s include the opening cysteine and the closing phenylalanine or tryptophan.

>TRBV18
CASSPRYSQEQYF
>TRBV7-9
CASSVGTSGEQYF
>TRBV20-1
CSARDRDRGGGYTF
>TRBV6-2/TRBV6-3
CASSYWLLVDEQFF
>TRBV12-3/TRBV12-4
CASRLRGGRSSCEQYF
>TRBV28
CASSDPGGITDTQYF
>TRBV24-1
CATRGQGVGTDTQYF
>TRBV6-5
CASSFNPFTGTSSYNEQFF
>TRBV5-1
CASSLAFGTGRRTDTQYF
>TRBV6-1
CASSPGTGASSTDTQYF